This T cell receptor beta chain comes out of a study of shared clonotypes between healthy human individuals. This CDR3 is built from 14 residues. The germline V gene encodes CDR1 LNHDA and CDR2 SQIVND (reference sequence). V shed 6 bases, J shed 6 bases, and the junction held 7 bases outside the gene matches. This clone was seen a single time. The repertoire was sequenced with immunoSEQ multiplex PCR; TCRdb's copy has only in-frame clones and lacks some. The top ten hold 0.11% to 0.15% of the sample, which has 2,500,000 or so clones, approximately 90% seen once. The sequence came from a man aged 18 to 29 in good health. The sample consisted of naive CD4+ T cells sorted from blood. Regarding subset: CD45RA+ positively selected. The chain recombines TRBV19 with TRBJ2-2; 7 bases agree with TRBD1. The CDR3 DNA reads TGTGCCAGTAGAAGGACAGGAGACTCCGGGGAGCTGTTTTTT. Translated, it gives CASRRTGDSGELFF.